The rows below give T cell receptor beta chains drawn from one sample of a study of T-cell memory formation after mild COVID-19. MiXCR was run by TCRdb on the 5' RACE reads, yielding one entry per CDR3 protein. The data show tens of thousands of distinct CDR3 sequences, about a sixth seen once. Sequenced sample: PBMCs or a T cell subset sorted from them (not recorded which). These receptors all come from an adult woman who had mild COVID-19 (a few samples of this study predate the infection). Cell type and time point are not known. The conserved cysteine and the conserved F or W are not part of the CDR3 here. The D gene is left open where the match is weak.

d_gene: .; v_gene: TRBV29-1; CDR3aa: SGCHLGPTNEQF
d_gene: .; v_gene: TRBV6-2/TRBV6-3; CDR3aa: ASRGGIGGEAGEEQF
d_gene: .; v_gene: TRBV7-2; CDR3aa: ASSAPGAFYEQY
d_gene: .; v_gene: TRBV7-2; CDR3aa: ASSLFFGNEQY
d_gene: TRBD1; v_gene: TRBV7-9; CDR3aa: ASSDPGQGTYNEQF
d_gene: .; v_gene: TRBV2; CDR3aa: ASRAGISYEQY
d_gene: .; v_gene: TRBV12-3/TRBV12-4; CDR3aa: ASSKQGSANTGELF
d_gene: .; v_gene: TRBV7-9; CDR3aa: ASSLLGGPNEQF
d_gene: .; v_gene: TRBV6-6; CDR3aa: ASRVDGESGELF
d_gene: TRBD2; v_gene: TRBV14; CDR3aa: ASSPLAGVAYEQY
d_gene: .; v_gene: TRBV7-9; CDR3aa: ASSYSRVPGELF
d_gene: .; v_gene: TRBV7-3; CDR3aa: ASSLEAASSYEQY
d_gene: TRBD1; v_gene: TRBV4-2; CDR3aa: ASSQTQGAGDGYT
d_gene: TRBD2; v_gene: TRBV29-1; CDR3aa: SVESGGANTGELF
d_gene: .; v_gene: TRBV5-1; CDR3aa: ASSLVGPTDTQY
d_gene: .; v_gene: TRBV20-1; CDR3aa: SARGGSGEETQY
d_gene: TRBD2; v_gene: TRBV7-6; CDR3aa: ASSLDSGGHDTQY
d_gene: .; v_gene: TRBV12-3/TRBV12-4; CDR3aa: ASSFPRNYGYT
d_gene: TRBD2; v_gene: TRBV4-1; CDR3aa: ASSPRGAGEYNEQF
d_gene: .; v_gene: TRBV28; CDR3aa: ASSLYSESNQPQH
d_gene: .; v_gene: TRBV9; CDR3aa: ASSPRRELNTEAF
d_gene: TRBD1; v_gene: TRBV11-2; CDR3aa: ASSQGQGWVYEQY
d_gene: .; v_gene: TRBV5-1; CDR3aa: ASSFLREEQF
d_gene: .; v_gene: TRBV4-2; CDR3aa: ASSQMHNGGELF
d_gene: .; v_gene: TRBV12-3/TRBV12-4; CDR3aa: ASSLSAGGKGYT
d_gene: .; v_gene: TRBV27; CDR3aa: ASSSSPGQVPGEQF